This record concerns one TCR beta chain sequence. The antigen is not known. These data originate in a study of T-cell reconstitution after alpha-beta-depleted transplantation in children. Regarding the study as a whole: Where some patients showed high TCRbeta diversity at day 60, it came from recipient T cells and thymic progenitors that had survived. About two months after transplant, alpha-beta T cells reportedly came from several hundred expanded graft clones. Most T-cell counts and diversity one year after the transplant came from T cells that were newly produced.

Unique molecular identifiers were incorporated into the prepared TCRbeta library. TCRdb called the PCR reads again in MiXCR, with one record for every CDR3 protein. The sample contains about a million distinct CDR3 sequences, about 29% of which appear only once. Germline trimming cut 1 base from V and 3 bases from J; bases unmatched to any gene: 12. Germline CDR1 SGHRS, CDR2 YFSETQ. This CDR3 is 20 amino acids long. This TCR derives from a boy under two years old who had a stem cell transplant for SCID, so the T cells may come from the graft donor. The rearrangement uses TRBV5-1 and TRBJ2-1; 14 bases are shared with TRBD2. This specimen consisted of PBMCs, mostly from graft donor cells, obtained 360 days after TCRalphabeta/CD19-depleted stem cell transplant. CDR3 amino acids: CASSLQGLAGGQGIYNEQFF. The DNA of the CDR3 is TGCGCCAGCAGCTTGCAAGGACTAGCGGGGGGACAGGGCATCTACAATGAGCAGTTCTTC.